Listed below are T cell receptor beta chains from one sample, sequenced in a study of shared clonotypes between healthy human individuals. Profiling relied on immunoSEQ multiplex PCR, and the TCRdb table lists in-frame clones only, not all of them. Altogether a few million clones are present, just over 90% being singletons, with the ten largest covering around 0.4%. The sequenced sample consisted of naive CD4+ T cells from PBMCs. These receptors all come from a man aged 18 to 30 in good health. Some clones in this sample may be carry-over from other donors' samples. The CDR3 runs from the conserved cysteine through the conserved F or W. The order of the fields is D gene, clone size, J gene, V gene, CDR3 DNA, CDR3 protein. The D gene is left open where the match is weak. A clone size is listed for some rows: how often the clone was seen (once, few, many), or a class if it is expanded.

TRBD2 . TRBJ2-5 TRBV5-1 TGCGCCAGCAGCGTGCCGGGACTAGCTGGAGAGACCCAGTACTTC CASSVPGLAGETQYF
. . TRBJ2-3 TRBV5-5 TGTGCCAGCAGCTTGGTGACAGCTAGCACAGATACGCAGTATTTT CASSLVTASTDTQYF
. . TRBJ2-3 TRBV7-3 TGTGCCAGCAGCTTCAGGGGGGGCACAGATACGCAGTATTTT CASSFRGGTDTQYF
. . TRBJ2-7 TRBV29-1 TGCAGCGTCACTACGTTAAACGACTACGAGCAGTACTTC CSVTTLNDYEQYF
. . TRBJ1-2 TRBV28 TGTGCCAGCAGTTTGACCCGGGTTACTATAGATGGCTACACCTTC CASSLTRVTIDGYTF
. . TRBJ2-4 TRBV27 TGTGCCAGCAGTTCCCGACAGAGAACCTTAGCCAAAAACATTCAGTACTTC CASSSRQRTLAKNIQYF
. . TRBJ2-1 TRBV5-1 TGCGCCAGCAGCTTCGGGCAGGGAGGTGAGCAGTTCTTC CASSFGQGGEQFF
. . TRBJ1-3 TRBV6-5 TGTGCCAGCAGCGTTGCCTCTGGAAACACCATATATTTT CASSVASGNTIYF
. . TRBJ1-5 TRBV28 TGTGCCAGCAGTTCTATAACGACGGGTTATAGCAATCAGCCCCAGCATTTT CASSSITTGYSNQPQHF
. . TRBJ2-2 TRBV5-1 TGCGCCAGCAGCGGGGAGCTGTTTTTT CASSGELFF
TRBD1 . TRBJ2-3 TRBV4-1 TGCGCCAGCAGCCCCACCTGGACAGGGGGCAGGGATACGCAGTATTTT CASSPTWTGGRDTQYF
. . TRBJ1-2 TRBV28 TGTGCCAGCAGTTTGATCGGGGAAACTTCCTATGGCTACACCTTC CASSLIGETSYGYTF
TRBD2 . TRBJ2-1 TRBV19 TGTGCCAGTAGTAGCGGGAGGGCGGGGGATGAGCAGTTCTTC CASSSGRAGDEQFF
. . TRBJ2-4 TRBV7-2 TGTGCCAGCAGCTTTTTGCGCGCATTAGCCAAAAACATTCAGTACTTC CASSFLRALAKNIQYF
TRBD1 . TRBJ2-5 TRBV7-9 TGTGCCAGCAGCTCCCGGACAGGGGCTATCCAAGAGACCCAGTACTTC CASSSRTGAIQETQYF
TRBD1 few TRBJ1-1 TRBV6-5 TGTGCCAGCAGACTCTTCAGGGGGCTCACTGAAGCTTTCTTT CASRLFRGLTEAFF
. . TRBJ2-7 TRBV30 TGTGCCTGGAGTGGTGGCGGGGCCGCCTACGAGCAGTACTTC CAWSGGGAAYEQYF
TRBD2 . TRBJ2-3 TRBV13 TGTGCCAGCAGCTTATTAGCGGGAGGGAAGCCAAGCACAGATACGCAGTATTTT CASSLLAGGKPSTDTQYF
. . TRBJ2-5 TRBV6-5 TGTGCCAGCAGTTCCAGGAAGGGACAAGAGACCCAGTACTTC CASSSRKGQETQYF
. . TRBJ2-3 TRBV7-9 TGTGCCAGCAGCCCTGGGACCACAGATACGCAGTATTTT CASSPGTTDTQYF
. once TRBJ2-2 TRBV6-1 TGTGCCATTACGATACAGGGTAACACCGGGGAGCTGTTTTTT CAITIQGNTGELFF
. . TRBJ1-2 TRBV30 TGTGCCTGGACCCCAAGGCAGACGTATGGCTACACCTTC CAWTPRQTYGYTF
. . TRBJ2-3 TRBV2 TGTGCCAGCACTCCGGACTGGGATACGCAGTATTTT CASTPDWDTQYF
. once TRBJ1-4 TRBV2 TGTGCCAGCATCGCGACCCCGGGCGCCGAAAAACTGTTTTTT CASIATPGAEKLFF
. . TRBJ2-3 TRBV27 TGTGCCAGCAGTCACCCCCTGTTGTCTAGCACAGATACGCAGTATTTT CASSHPLLSSTDTQYF
. . TRBJ2-2 TRBV6-1 TGTGCCAGCAGTGAACAGGGGTACAACACCGGGGAGCTGTTTTTT CASSEQGYNTGELFF
. few TRBJ1-1 TRBV28 TGTGCCAGCAGATTCGAAGGGGGAGCTTTCTTT CASRFEGGAFF
TRBD2 . TRBJ2-1 TRBV27 TGTGCCAGCAGTCCTAGCGGGAGGGCCAAAGAGCAGTTCTTC CASSPSGRAKEQFF
. once TRBJ2-3 TRBV27 TGTGCCAGCAGTTTAGGCGGTCTGGGGAGGGGGGATACGCAGTATTTT CASSLGGLGRGDTQYF
. . TRBJ2-2 TRBV4-3 TGCGCCAGCAGCCAAGATAGCCAGCGGACACCCACCGGGGAGCTGTTTTTT CASSQDSQRTPTGELFF